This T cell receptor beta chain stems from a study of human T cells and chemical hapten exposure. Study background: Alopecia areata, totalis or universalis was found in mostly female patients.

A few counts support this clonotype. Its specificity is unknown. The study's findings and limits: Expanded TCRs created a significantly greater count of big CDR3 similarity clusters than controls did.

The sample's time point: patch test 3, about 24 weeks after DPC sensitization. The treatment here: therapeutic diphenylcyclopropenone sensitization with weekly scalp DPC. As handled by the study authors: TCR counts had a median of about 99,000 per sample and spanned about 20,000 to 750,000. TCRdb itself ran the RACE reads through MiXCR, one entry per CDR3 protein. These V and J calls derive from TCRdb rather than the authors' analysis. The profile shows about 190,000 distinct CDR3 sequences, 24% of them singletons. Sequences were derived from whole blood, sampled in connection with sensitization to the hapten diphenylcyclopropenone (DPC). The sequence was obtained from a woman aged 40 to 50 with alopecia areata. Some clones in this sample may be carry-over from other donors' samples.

Written as DNA, the CDR3 is TGTGCCAGCAGCGATCGGGACAGGGGTTACGAGCAGTACTTC. This gives the protein CASSDRDRGYEQYF. The gene calls are TRBV6-2 or TRBV6-3 and TRBJ2-7; 10 bases agree with TRBD1. Germline values: CDR1 MNHEY, CDR2 SVGEGT. The CDR3 runs to 14 residues. With 6 bases clipped from V and 4 bases from J, the junction kept 6 bases outside the gene matches.